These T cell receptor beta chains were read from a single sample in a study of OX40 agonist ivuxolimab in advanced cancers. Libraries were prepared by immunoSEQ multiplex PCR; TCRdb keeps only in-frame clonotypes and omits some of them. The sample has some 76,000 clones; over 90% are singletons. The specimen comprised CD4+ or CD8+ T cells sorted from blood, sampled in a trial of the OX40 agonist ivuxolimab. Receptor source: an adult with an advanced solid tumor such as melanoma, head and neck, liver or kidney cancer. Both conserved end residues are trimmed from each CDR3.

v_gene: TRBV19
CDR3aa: ASSPGTGSHDGYT

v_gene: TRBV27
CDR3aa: ASSHRQGATEAF

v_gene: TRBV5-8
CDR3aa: ASSLVKGLAVYGELF

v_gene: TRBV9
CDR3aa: ASSVGGQDTQY

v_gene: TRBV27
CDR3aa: ASSLGVDSGKTQY

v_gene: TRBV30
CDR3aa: AWSVISPTSGFYNEQF

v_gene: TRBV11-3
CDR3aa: ASSPRGFSYGYT

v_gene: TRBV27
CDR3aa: ASSYPGLLHSPLH

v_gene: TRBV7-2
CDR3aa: ASSKGTSGYNEQF

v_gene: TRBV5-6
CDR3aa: ASSGLGTGETDTQY

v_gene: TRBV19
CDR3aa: ASKKEGNQPQH

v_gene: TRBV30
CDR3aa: AWSVGGTGELF

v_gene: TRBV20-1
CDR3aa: SARGDEQY

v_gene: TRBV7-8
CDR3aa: ASSLVPVNTEAF

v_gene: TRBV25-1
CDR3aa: ASSVAIRPGATGELF

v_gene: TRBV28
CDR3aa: ASSLRLAEAF

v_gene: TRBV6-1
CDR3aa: ASPGTGPYEQY

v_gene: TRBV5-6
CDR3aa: ASSLRQSYEQY

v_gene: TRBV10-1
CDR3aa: ARAEDRATFATNEKLF

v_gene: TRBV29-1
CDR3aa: SVAATAEAF

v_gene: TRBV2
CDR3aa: ASSQRDPASTDTQY

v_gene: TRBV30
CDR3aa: AWSVFVAIANTGELF

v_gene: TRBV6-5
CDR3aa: ASSYTSMNTEAF

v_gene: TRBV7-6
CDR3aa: ASSLRPDREVNTEAF

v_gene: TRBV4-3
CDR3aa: ASSQGGRGRYEQY

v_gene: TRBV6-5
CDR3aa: ASSYSNGGNSPLH

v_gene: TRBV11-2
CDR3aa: ASSFAHTEAF

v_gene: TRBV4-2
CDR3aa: ASSLGRQGKAF

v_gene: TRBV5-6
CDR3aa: ASSPGLNTGELF

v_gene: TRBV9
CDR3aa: ASSARGGVSYNEQF

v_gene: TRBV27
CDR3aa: ASSFGPSNEQF

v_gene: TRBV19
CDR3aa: ASSPGRITEAF

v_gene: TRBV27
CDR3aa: ASSFAGVGYGYT

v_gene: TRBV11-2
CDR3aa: ASSRGTAYEQY

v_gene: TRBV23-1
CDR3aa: ARNSPLGLAGGTETQY

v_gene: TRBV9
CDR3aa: ASSSGLLTGELF

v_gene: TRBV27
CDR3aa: ASSSWATWNNEQF

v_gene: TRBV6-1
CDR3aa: ASSDHRDFKETQY

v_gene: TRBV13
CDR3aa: ASSLSGTGDTEAF

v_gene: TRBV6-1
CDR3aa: ASMFRGRYEQY

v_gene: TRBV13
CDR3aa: ATSSGAYEQY

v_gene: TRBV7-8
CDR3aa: ASSKEAVSNQPQH